This T cell receptor beta chain was sequenced for a study of OX40 agonist ivuxolimab in advanced cancers. Study findings and constraints: Researchers report that CD8+ T cells had, on average, more expanded clones than CD4+.

Trimming cost V 1 base and J 2 bases, with 9 bases left between them. This CDR3 has 15 residues. Germline V gene data show CDR1 as MDHEN and CDR2 as SYDVKM. This clone was detected only once. Its antigen is not known. Profiling relied on immunoSEQ multiplex PCR, and the TCRdb table lists in-frame clones only, not all of them. In the table there are about 79,000 clones, approximately 91% of which are singletons. The sequencing here drew on CD4+ or CD8+ T cells sorted from blood, taken in a trial of the OX40 agonist ivuxolimab. V usage is TRBV28 and J usage is TRBJ1-3; the D is unclear. The source is an adult with an advanced solid tumor such as melanoma, head and neck, liver or kidney cancer. The CDR3 here is CASSLYRGPGNTIYF. The CDR3 nucleotides read TGTGCCAGCAGTTTATACCGAGGGCCTGGAAACACCATATATTTT.